A selection of T cell receptor beta chains follows, all from one sample in a study of beta chain features in type 1 diabetes. Some clones are missing from TCRdb's copy, which holds only in-frame ones; the method was immunoSEQ multiplex PCR. The sample shows about 270,000 clones, 14% of them seen only once. The sample was naive CD4+ T cells from blood. The receptors come from a man aged 25-45 years with type 1 diabetes. Each CDR3 is given with its conserved first and last residue. The D gene is left open where the match is weak. Where a row states a size, it is once, few, many or the class of an expanded clone; other rows omit it.

size: few
D: .
J: TRBJ2-7
V: TRBV28
DNA: TGTGCCAGCAAAGGTGGAGGGCCGACCTACGAGCAGTACTTC
CDR3: CASKGGGPTYEQYF

size: few
D: .
J: TRBJ2-7
V: TRBV13
DNA: TGTGCCAGCAGCCCCCGTCCCAACAGATTAACCTACGAGCAGTACTTC
CDR3: CASSPRPNRLTYEQYF

size: few
D: .
J: TRBJ1-1
V: TRBV30
DNA: TGTGCCTGGAGTCCGGACTTGCGGGCTGAAGCTTTCTTT
CDR3: CAWSPDLRAEAFF

size: .
D: TRBD1
J: TRBJ2-6
V: TRBV27
DNA: TGTGCCAGCCCCGGGACAGGAGCTTCTGGGGCCAACGTCCTGACTTTC
CDR3: CASPGTGASGANVLTF

size: .
D: .
J: TRBJ2-3
V: TRBV12-5
DNA: TGTGCTAGTGGCCAGACTACAGATACGCAGTATTTT
CDR3: CASGQTTDTQYF

size: .
D: .
J: TRBJ2-6
V: TRBV12-5
DNA: TGTGCTAGTATGGGACAACCCTCTGGGGCCAACGTCCTGACTTTC
CDR3: CASMGQPSGANVLTF

size: .
D: TRBD1
J: TRBJ2-1
V: TRBV9
DNA: TGTGCCAGCAGCCCTTCCCCGGGACAGGGGAGTCGGGAGCAGTTCTTC
CDR3: CASSPSPGQGSREQFF

size: few
D: TRBD1
J: TRBJ1-4
V: TRBV29-1
DNA: TGCAGCGCCAGGACAGGGTTGGAGATAGGTGATGAAAAACTGTTTTTT
CDR3: CSARTGLEIGDEKLFF

size: few
D: .
J: TRBJ1-2
V: TRBV25-1
DNA: TGTGCCAGCAGAGCGGGTTTCAACTATGGCTACACCTTC
CDR3: CASRAGFNYGYTF

size: .
D: TRBD1
J: TRBJ2-5
V: TRBV11-2
DNA: TGTGCCAGCAGCTTCGGACAGGTCCAAGGAGAGACCCAGTACTTC
CDR3: CASSFGQVQGETQYF

size: few
D: .
J: TRBJ1-4
V: TRBV7-2
DNA: TGTGCCAGCAGCATAGTGAGGCAGGGTTCTGAACTGTTTTTT
CDR3: CASSIVRQGSELFF

size: few
D: TRBD2
J: TRBJ2-1
V: TRBV7-9
DNA: TGTGCCAGCAGCTTAGATGTTACTAGCGGGAGCCGTGAGTTCTTC
CDR3: CASSLDVTSGSREFF

size: few
D: TRBD2
J: TRBJ2-1
V: TRBV7-3
DNA: TGTGCCAGCAGCGCGGGACTAGTGGAATACAATGAGCAGTTCTTC
CDR3: CASSAGLVEYNEQFF

size: .
D: .
J: TRBJ2-5
V: TRBV27
DNA: TGTGCCAGCAGGCAGGGGTTACAAGAGACCCAGTACTTC
CDR3: CASRQGLQETQYF

size: few
D: TRBD2
J: TRBJ2-5
V: TRBV18
DNA: TGTGCCAGCTCACCACGCGGGGGGCGCAGAGAGACCCAGTACTTC
CDR3: CASSPRGGRRETQYF

size: few
D: .
J: TRBJ2-7
V: TRBV14
DNA: TGTGCCAGCAGTTCTCGACTCGATTCCTACGAGCAGTACTTC
CDR3: CASSSRLDSYEQYF

size: .
D: .
J: TRBJ2-7
V: TRBV6-6
DNA: TGTGCCAGCAGTTACGAGGTGGGGGGTAGGTCCTACGAGCAGTACTTC
CDR3: CASSYEVGGRSYEQYF

size: .
D: TRBD2
J: TRBJ2-5
V: TRBV28
DNA: TGTGCCAGCAGTTTAACGGGAGGGGTAGAGACCCAGTACTTC
CDR3: CASSLTGGVETQYF

size: .
D: TRBD2
J: TRBJ2-1
V: TRBV7-2
DNA: TGTGCCAGCAGCCACGGGGGGTCAGACAATGAGCAGTTCTTC
CDR3: CASSHGGSDNEQFF

size: few
D: TRBD2
J: TRBJ2-3
V: TRBV9
DNA: TGTGCCAGCAGCGTAGGAAGGACTAGCGGGACCACAGATACGCAGTATTTT
CDR3: CASSVGRTSGTTDTQYF

size: .
D: .
J: TRBJ1-1
V: TRBV7-9
DNA: TGTGCCAGCAGCTCCTGGGGGGGCACGAACACTGAAGCTTTCTTT
CDR3: CASSSWGGTNTEAFF

size: few
D: .
J: TRBJ2-2
V: TRBV10-3
DNA: TGTGCCATCAGTGAGTGGAGCGCCGGGGAGCTGTTTTTT
CDR3: CAISEWSAGELFF

size: few
D: TRBD2
J: TRBJ2-7
V: TRBV7-6
DNA: TGTGCCAGCAGCTCCAGACTAGCGGAGCCCTACGAGCAGTACTTC
CDR3: CASSSRLAEPYEQYF

size: .
D: .
J: TRBJ2-4
V: TRBV7-9
DNA: TGTGCCAGCAGCTTAGCGCGGGGGCAAGCCAAAAACATTCAGTACTTC
CDR3: CASSLARGQAKNIQYF

size: .
D: .
J: TRBJ2-1
V: TRBV7-2
DNA: TGTGCCAGCAGCTCAGGGGGGCCCTCCTACAATGAGCAGTTCTTC
CDR3: CASSSGGPSYNEQFF

size: .
D: TRBD1
J: TRBJ1-1
V: TRBV18
DNA: TGTGCCAGCTCACCCGGGACAGGGGGGGACACTGAAGCTTTCTTT
CDR3: CASSPGTGGDTEAFF

size: .
D: TRBD1
J: TRBJ2-1
V: TRBV7-2
DNA: TGTGCCAGCAGCTTGGGACAGGACAATGAGCAGTTCTTC
CDR3: CASSLGQDNEQFF

size: few
D: .
J: TRBJ1-5
V: TRBV25-1
DNA: TGTGCCAGCAGTGAAGCGGGTCAGCCCCAGCATTTT
CDR3: CASSEAGQPQHF

size: .
D: .
J: TRBJ2-1
V: TRBV19
DNA: TGTGCCAGTAGTATGCTGGGGGCAAACAAAAACAATGAGCAGTTCTTC
CDR3: CASSMLGANKNNEQFF

size: .
D: .
J: TRBJ2-7
V: TRBV30
DNA: TGTGCCTGGAGTTTATGGGAGTCAAAGGGCTACGAGCAGTACTTC
CDR3: CAWSLWESKGYEQYF

size: .
D: TRBD2
J: TRBJ2-3
V: TRBV9
DNA: TGTGCCAGCAGCGTAAGCGGGAGGCCCTCAGATACGCAGTATTTT
CDR3: CASSVSGRPSDTQYF

size: few
D: TRBD1
J: TRBJ1-1
V: TRBV18
DNA: TGTGCCAGCTCACCACAACAGGGGGCTATGACTGAAGCTTTCTTT
CDR3: CASSPQQGAMTEAFF

size: .
D: .
J: TRBJ2-2
V: TRBV7-3
DNA: TGTGCCAGCAGCTTCCTTGGCGGGACGAACACCGGGGAGCTGTTTTTT
CDR3: CASSFLGGTNTGELFF

size: .
D: TRBD2
J: TRBJ2-1
V: TRBV10-3
DNA: TGTGCCATCAGTGGGGAGGGTGAGCAGTTCTTC
CDR3: CAISGEGEQFF

size: .
D: TRBD1
J: TRBJ1-4
V: TRBV7-2
DNA: TGTGCCAGCAGCAAACAGGGGTTGGAAGAAAAACTGTTTTTT
CDR3: CASSKQGLEEKLFF

size: .
D: .
J: TRBJ2-3
V: TRBV10-3
DNA: TGTGCCACCCAGGGGCAGGGGACAGATACGCAGTATTTT
CDR3: CATQGQGTDTQYF

size: .
D: .
J: TRBJ1-1
V: TRBV30
DNA: TGTGCCTGGACGTTTATTGACACTGAAGCTTTCTTT
CDR3: CAWTFIDTEAFF

size: few
D: .
J: TRBJ1-5
V: TRBV7-3
DNA: TGTGCCAGCAGTTTAGAATGGGGCCAGCCCCAGCATTTT
CDR3: CASSLEWGQPQHF

size: few
D: .
J: TRBJ2-3
V: TRBV19
DNA: TGTGCCAGTAGCCTGGGTGGAGCGCTGAGGAATACGCAGTATTTT
CDR3: CASSLGGALRNTQYF

size: .
D: .
J: TRBJ1-4
V: TRBV7-2
DNA: TGTGCCAGGGGGGACGGCGGGACCGACGAAAAACTGTTTTTT
CDR3: CARGDGGTDEKLFF

size: few
D: .
J: TRBJ1-5
V: TRBV2
DNA: TGTGCCAGCAGTGGGCTGGGCAATCAGCCCCAGCATTTT
CDR3: CASSGLGNQPQHF

size: .
D: .
J: TRBJ2-5
V: TRBV7-3
DNA: TGTGCCAGCAGCTTAAACAGGGAAGAGACCCAGTACTTC
CDR3: CASSLNREETQYF

size: .
D: TRBD2
J: TRBJ2-1
V: TRBV9
DNA: TGTGCCAGCAGCGTAGAGACTAGCGGGAGCTATGAGCAGTTCTTC
CDR3: CASSVETSGSYEQFF

size: .
D: TRBD1
J: TRBJ1-5
V: TRBV18
DNA: TGTGCCAGCTCACAAGGACAGGGAAATCAGCCCCAGCATTTT
CDR3: CASSQGQGNQPQHF

size: .
D: .
J: TRBJ2-2
V: TRBV5-1
DNA: TGCGCCAGCAGACCCGGGACACTAACCGGGGAGCTGTTTTTT
CDR3: CASRPGTLTGELFF

size: few
D: TRBD2
J: TRBJ2-7
V: TRBV9
DNA: TGTGCCAGCAGCGTAAATAGCGCGGGAGGGCAGTACTTC
CDR3: CASSVNSAGGQYF

size: .
D: .
J: TRBJ2-5
V: TRBV6-1
DNA: TGTGCCAGCGATGTAGCTGATGAAGAGACCCAGTACTTC
CDR3: CASDVADEETQYF

size: .
D: .
J: TRBJ2-7
V: TRBV21-1
DNA: TGTGCCAGCCCCTCAGGACAGGGGCTGGTCTACGAGCAGTACTTC
CDR3: CASPSGQGLVYEQYF

size: few
D: TRBD2
J: TRBJ2-1
V: TRBV7-3
DNA: TGTGCCAGCAGCTTATTAGCGGGAGGGCCCTATGAGCAGTTCTTC
CDR3: CASSLLAGGPYEQFF

size: .
D: .
J: TRBJ2-1
V: TRBV5-6
DNA: TGTGCCAGCAGCTTGAATATGAGGATCGGGTTCTTC
CDR3: CASSLNMRIGFF

size: few
D: .
J: TRBJ1-5
V: TRBV15
DNA: TGTGCCACCAGCTTTGGACAGCCCAATCAGCCCCAGCATTTT
CDR3: CATSFGQPNQPQHF

size: .
D: .
J: TRBJ2-3
V: TRBV6-5
DNA: TGTGCCAGCAGTTCCATGAAATCGAGGAGCATAGATACGCAGTATTTT
CDR3: CASSSMKSRSIDTQYF

size: .
D: TRBD1
J: TRBJ1-2
V: TRBV28
DNA: TGTGCCAGCAGTCCAGGGGGCAGCTATGGCTACACCTTC
CDR3: CASSPGGSYGYTF